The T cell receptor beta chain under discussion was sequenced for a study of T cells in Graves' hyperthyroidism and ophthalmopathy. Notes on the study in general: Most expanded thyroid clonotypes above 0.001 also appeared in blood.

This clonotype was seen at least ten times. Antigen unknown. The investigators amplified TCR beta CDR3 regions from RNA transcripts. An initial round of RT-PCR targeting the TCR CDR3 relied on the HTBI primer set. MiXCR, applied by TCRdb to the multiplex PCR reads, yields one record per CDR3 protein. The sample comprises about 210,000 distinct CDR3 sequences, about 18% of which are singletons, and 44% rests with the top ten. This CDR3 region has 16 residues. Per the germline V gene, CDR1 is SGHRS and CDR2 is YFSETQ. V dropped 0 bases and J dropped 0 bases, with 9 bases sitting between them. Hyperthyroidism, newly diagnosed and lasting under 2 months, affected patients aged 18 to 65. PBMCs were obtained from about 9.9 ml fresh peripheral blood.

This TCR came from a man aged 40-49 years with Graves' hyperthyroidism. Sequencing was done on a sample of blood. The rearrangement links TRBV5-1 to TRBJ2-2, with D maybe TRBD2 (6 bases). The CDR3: CASSLARGSNTGELFF. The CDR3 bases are TGCGCCAGCAGCTTGGCACGGGGGTCGAACACCGGGGAGCTGTTTTTT.